A single sample is the source of the 13 T cell receptor beta chains below, sequenced in a study of T cell responses to AZD1222 COVID-19 vaccine. Profiled with immunoSEQ multiplex PCR; TCRdb holds only in-frame clones, not every one. This sample has just under 80,000 clones; more than 85% occur once, and the top ten carry 4% to 5.5%. The sample consisted of peripheral blood, taken 28 days after the second AZD1222 dose. The origin of the receptors is an adult who received the AZD1222 COVID-19 vaccine.

The chain is built from TRBV3-1 (or the pseudogene TRBV3-2) and TRBJ2-7; D is ambiguous. The V gene lost 1 base and the J gene lost 0 bases, with 7 bases spanning the gap. The CDR3 sequence is 14 residues long. CDR1 and CDR2 from the germline V gene are LGHDT and YNNKEL (reference sequence). The CDR3 loop reads CASSQVRISYEQYF. In nucleotides, the CDR3 is TGTGCCAGCAGCCAAGTTCGGATCTCCTACGAGCAGTACTTC.

The chain joins TRBV28 to TRBJ1-1; maybe TRBD1 (5 bases). The CDR3 spans 15 residues. V lost 5 bases and J 5 bases, leaving 18 bases between the germline ends. Germline lookup yields CDR1 MDHEN and CDR2 SYDVKM. The CDR3 reads CASSTRSGGKTEAFF. CDR3 nucleotide sequence: TGTGCCAGCAGTACCCGATCGGGGGGGAAGACTGAAGCTTTCTTT.

This clone was recorded only once. The chain uses TRBV7-2 and TRBJ1-1; D possibly corresponds to TRBD1 (6 bases). V lost 1 base to trimming and J lost 2 bases, with 17 bases between them. Germline values: CDR1 SGHTA, CDR2 FQGNSA. The CDR3 is 17 residues long. CDR3 nucleotide sequence: TGTGCCAGCAGCTTAGTGGGGGGTGGCAGGGGCAACACTGAAGCTTTCTTT. Its protein product is CASSLVGGGRGNTEAFF.

The chain recombines TRBV9 with TRBJ2-5, with a weak D call TRBD1 (5 bases). CDR1 is SGDLS, CDR2 YYNGEE, per germline. CDR3 length equals 13 residues. The ends were cut back, 0 bases at V and 9 bases at J, with 12 bases in the middle. The CDR3 bases are TGTGCCAGCAGCGTAGGGGTGGAAGGGGCCCAGTACTTC. This gives the protein CASSVGVEGAQYF.

Worth noting for this clone: The DNA is left out, because the CDR3 cannot be placed on it with certainty; the CDR3 is given as TCRdb lists it. CDR3 protein: CASSSVGGGNTF. The chain has TRBV28 and TRBJ1-2. The CDR3 has 12 residues if both end residues are counted. Looked up from germline, CDR1 is MDHEN and CDR2 is SYDVKM.

The chain uses TRBV5-4 and TRBJ2-5; possibly TRBD2 for D (6 bases). The length of the CDR3 is 15 residues. The V and J ends lost 2 bases and 5 bases respectively, with 16 bases between them. Per the germline V gene, CDR1 is SGHNT and CDR2 is YYREEE (reference sequence). CDR3 in amino acids: CASSLTGPAGETQYF. CDR3 DNA: TGTGCCAGCAGCTTAACCGGGCCCGCGGGGGAGACCCAGTACTTC.

This chain uses TRBV6-1 with TRBJ1-5; D is perhaps TRBD1 (5 bases). The CDR3 totals 18 residues. The germline V gene encodes CDR1 MNHNS and CDR2 SASEGT. With 1 base removed from V and 12 bases from J, the gap between germline ends came to 28 bases. The CDR3, as DNA: TGTGCCAGCAGTGAAGGACTTAAGCTAGGGCAGCGCGGGACGCGCCAGCATTTT. Translated: CASSEGLKLGQRGTRQHF.

V gene TRBV6-5 combines with J gene TRBJ1-4; the D gene is possibly TRBD1 (5 bases). The V end was cut by 5 bases, the J end by 4 bases, with 14 bases between. The germline V gene has CDR1 MNHEY and CDR2 SVGAGI. This CDR3 has 15 amino acids. The CDR3 region is CASSHKGLNNEKLFF. The CDR3 DNA reads as TGTGCCAGCAGTCATAAGGGACTGAATAATGAAAAACTGTTTTTT.

The table lists this clone with a few counts. This chain connects TRBV25-1 to TRBJ2-1; TRBD1 matches 8 bases. Germline CDR1 and CDR2: MGHDK and SYGVNS. J gave up 4 bases and V 4 bases, and 9 bases lay outside the gene matches. The CDR3 contains 16 residues. DNA of the CDR3: TGTGCCAGCAGTGGCCTCCCGGGACAGGAATACAATGAGCAGTTCTTC. Translation gives CASSGLPGQEYNEQFF.

The chain links TRBV4-3 to TRBJ1-1, with 7 bases identical to TRBD1. V was clipped by 3 bases and J by 6 bases; unmatched bases: 13. Germline lookup yields CDR1 LGHNA and CDR2 YSLEER. There are 16 residues in the CDR3. The CDR3 spells CASSQDPTGSRPEAFF. The CDR3 DNA reads TGCGCCAGCAGCCAGGATCCGACAGGGTCTCGGCCTGAAGCTTTCTTT.

The sample holds one count of this clone. The chain carries TRBV30 and TRBJ1-5; perhaps TRBD1 as D (5 bases). The germline gives CDR1 GTSNPN, CDR2 SVGIG (reference sequence). The ends were cut back, 2 bases at V and 0 bases at J, with 11 bases in the middle. The CDR3 covers 15 residues. The CDR3 DNA reads as TGTGCCTGGAGTTACGGGGGATATAGCAATCAGCCCCAGCATTTT. It codes for CAWSYGGYSNQPQHF.

The J gene is TRBJ2-7, the V gene TRBV11-2; 14 bases match TRBD2. The germline V gene has CDR1 SGHAT and CDR2 FQNNGV. The trim removed 5 bases at V and 3 bases at J, leaving 12 bases unmatched. The CDR3 has 18 residues. CDR3 residues: CASSRSDRTSGRSYEQYF. CDR3 DNA sequence: TGTGCCAGCAGCCGATCCGATAGGACTAGCGGGAGGAGCTACGAGCAGTACTTC.

This clone has only a few counts. CDR3 residues: CASSQPGQGSNEQYF. The CDR3 nucleotides are TGCGCCAGCAGCCAGCCGGGACAGGGGTCCAACGAGCAGTACTTC. The gene calls are TRBV4-1 and TRBJ2-7, with 10 bases lining up with TRBD1. The germline V gene encodes CDR1 MGHRA and CDR2 YSYEKL. After removal of 3 bases from V and 5 bases from J, the junction contained 7 bases not matched to a gene. This CDR3 contains 15 residues.